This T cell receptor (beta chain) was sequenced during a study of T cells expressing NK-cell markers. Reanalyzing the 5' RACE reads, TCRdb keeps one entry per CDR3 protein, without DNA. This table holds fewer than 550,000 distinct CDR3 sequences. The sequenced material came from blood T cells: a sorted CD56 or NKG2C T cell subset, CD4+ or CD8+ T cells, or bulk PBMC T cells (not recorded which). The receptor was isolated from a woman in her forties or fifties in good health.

CDR3 sequence: CSARWGGGSHLAFF. The V and J genes are TRBV20-1 and TRBJ1-1. The CDR3 is 14 amino acids. Germline CDR1 is DFQATT and CDR2 is SNEGSKA (reference sequence).